This T cell receptor (beta chain) originates from a study of early T cells in non-severe SARS-CoV-2 infection (dated by TCRdb to the early 2020s). Study-wide context: TCR sequencing used bulk RNA from unsorted whole blood, so alpha and beta chains could not be paired. Study-wide conclusions, independent of this receptor: Matching against VDJdb was skewed toward anti-spike CD8 responses, likely underestimated virus-specific expansions, and missed private and CD4 specificities.

The method was 5' RACE. Sequencing instrument: NextSeq 500. To correct for sequencing error and PCR bias, the TCR library protocol tagged individual cDNA molecules with unique molecular identifiers. TCR alpha and beta chains were both sequenced, and the abundances of alpha and beta sequences in each sample were closely correlated with each other. In the original analysis: Decombinator V4 was used to perform V gene, J gene and CDR3 annotation of TCR sequences. Expanded TCRs were defined as changing significantly between any two time points under a Poisson model with p below 0.0001. TCR abundances were normalised to the total number of TCRs sequenced per sample and were expressed as counts per million. MAIT TCRs were defined by TRAV1-2 paired with TRAJ12, TRAJ20 or TRAJ33, and iNKT TCRs by TRAV10 paired with TRAJ18. VDJdb, accessed 1 November 2021, was searched for CMV, EBV and SARS-CoV-2 annotated TCRs, with TCRs annotated for multiple antigens excluded. TCRdb trimmed public reads at Q25 via fastp, called clones via MiXCR and kept in-frame beta chains. Here each entry gathers all rows of one CDR3 protein and keeps the most common genes and DNA. TCRdb, not the original authors, processed these V and J calls. The sample has 60,000 to 90,000 distinct CDR3 sequences on record, around 9.9% of them singletons. The ten biggest clones cover 4.8% of the sample.

This clonotype was seen at least ten times. Its antigen specificity is not known. No base quality values were provided; no much bigger clone lies one nucleotide off. This was a case-control study nested in a cohort of healthcare workers in London, UK, who had nasopharyngeal swab PCR tests and blood samples taken every week. Healthcare workers were recruited between 23 and 31 March 2020, during the week of the UK lockdown, and were followed weekly for up to about 15 weeks. Taken from the germline V gene, the CDR1 and CDR2 loops are MDHEN and SYDVKM. Relative to germline, V is 5 bases shorter and J is 4 bases shorter, with 9 bases between their ends. Taken from cysteine to phenylalanine, the CDR3 has 14 residues. Only the CDR3 part of the read is kept: 42 bases, read in frame from the first base.

This TCR came from an adult who was a healthcare worker with PCR-confirmed SARS-CoV-2 infection or an uninfected control (not recorded which). Sequencing was done on a sample of whole blood. This receptor chain uses TRBV28 and TRBJ2-6, with the identity of the D gene unclear. The CDR3 in this case is CASSGFGGANVLTF. The nucleotide sequence reads as follows: TGTGCCAGCAGTGGGTTCGGCGGGGCCAACGTCCTGACTTTC.